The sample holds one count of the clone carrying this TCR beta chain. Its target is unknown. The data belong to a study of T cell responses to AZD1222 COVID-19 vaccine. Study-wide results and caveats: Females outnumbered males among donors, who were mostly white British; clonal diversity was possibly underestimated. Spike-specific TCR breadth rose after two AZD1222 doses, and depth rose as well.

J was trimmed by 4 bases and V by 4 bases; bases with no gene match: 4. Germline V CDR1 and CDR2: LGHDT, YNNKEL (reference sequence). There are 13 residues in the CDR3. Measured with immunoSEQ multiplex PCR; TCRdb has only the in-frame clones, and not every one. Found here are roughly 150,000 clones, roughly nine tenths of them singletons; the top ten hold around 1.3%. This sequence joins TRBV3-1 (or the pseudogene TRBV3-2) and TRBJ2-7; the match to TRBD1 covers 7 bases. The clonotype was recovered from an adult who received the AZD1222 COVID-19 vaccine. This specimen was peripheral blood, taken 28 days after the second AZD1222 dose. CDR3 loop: CASSRQQGYEQYF. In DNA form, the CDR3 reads TGTGCCAGCAGCCGACAACAGGGGTACGAGCAGTACTTC.